What follows are 15 T cell receptor beta chains derived from one specimen sequenced in a study of memory CD4+ T cells and cytomegalovirus serostatus. Assay: immunoSEQ multiplex PCR; the TCRdb copy retains only in-frame clones and omits some. The table includes around 84,000 clones, roughly 80% detected once. Single viable CD3+CD4+CD8-CD45RO+ cells were sorted as the memory CD4+ T cells. Source material: memory CD4+ T cells from blood. These receptors came from an adult in good health and CMV-seronegative.

This rearrangement joins TRBV7-2 to TRBJ2-1, with 7 positions matching TRBD1. The germline V gene has CDR1 SGHTA and CDR2 FQGNSA. The trim removed 3 bases at V and 10 bases at J, leaving 6 bases unmatched. This CDR3 region has 13 residues. The CDR3 DNA is TGTGCCAGCAGCTTCCTGGACAGGATAGAGCAGTTCTTC. Residues: CASSFLDRIEQFF.

This sequence joins TRBV7-9 and TRBJ2-7; no firm D call. Germline-derived CDR1 and CDR2 are SEHNR and FQNEAQ (reference sequence). The CDR3 is made up of 15 amino acids. Trimming removed 3 bases from V and 4 bases from J, with 16 bases in between. CDR3 sequence: CASSFQAVRFYEQYF. CDR3 nucleotide sequence: TGTGCCAGCAGCTTCCAGGCGGTGAGATTTTACGAGCAGTACTTC.

The genes are TRBV4-3 and TRBJ2-7, with TRBD2 matching 8 bases. This CDR3 is built from 18 residues. J lost 2 bases, V lost 0 bases, and 12 bases had no gene match. Looked up from germline, CDR1 is LGHNA and CDR2 is YSLEER. The CDR3 DNA follows: TGCGCCAGCAGCCAAGATGCGCCAGCGGGGGACTACACCTACGAGCAGTACTTC. This translates into CASSQDAPAGDYTYEQYF.

The CDR3 sequence is CASSFTSDYEQYF. The CDR3 DNA follows: TGTGCCAGCAGCTTTACTAGCGACTACGAGCAGTACTTC. J is TRBJ2-7 and V is TRBV7-3, with TRBD2 matching 7 bases. CDR3 size: 13 residues. From germline, CDR1 is SGHTA and CDR2 FQGTGA. Trimming removed 3 bases from V and 3 bases from J; junction bases left unmatched: 2.

This chain joins TRBV5-4 and TRBJ2-3; 10 nucleotides line up with TRBD2. V lost 5 bases to trimming and J lost 2 bases; unmatched junction nucleotides: 5. CDR1 is SGHNT and CDR2 is YYREEE in the germline V gene (reference sequence). The CDR3 runs to 15 residues. The chain's CDR3 is CASRSGLAVTDTQYF. CDR3 coding DNA: TGTGCCAGCAGAAGCGGACTAGCGGTCACAGATACGCAGTATTTT.

This rearrangement joins TRBV30 to TRBJ2-7; D gene unclear. Trimming shortened V by 0 bases and J by 6 bases, and 9 bases separated the two germline ends. CDR3 size: 12 residues. The germline V gene has CDR1 GTSNPN and CDR2 SVGIG (reference sequence). Here the CDR3 reads CAWSVRPGEQYF. The DNA of the CDR3 is TGTGCCTGGAGTGTTCGACCGGGCGAGCAGTACTTC.

The chain uses TRBV7-9 and TRBJ1-1, with 10 bases fitting TRBD1. V lost 4 bases to trimming and J lost 5 bases; unmatched junction nucleotides: 19. The CDR3 covers 19 residues. Germline lookup yields CDR1 SEHNR and CDR2 FQNEAQ (reference sequence). CDR3 sequence reads: CASSSTGPRRDRGGTEAFF. CDR3 nucleotide sequence: TGTGCCAGCAGCTCAACTGGTCCCCGAAGGGACAGGGGAGGAACTGAAGCTTTCTTT.

The V gene is TRBV28, the J gene TRBJ1-1; D is unresolved. V lost 6 bases, J lost 5 bases, and 4 bases lay in between. Per the germline V gene, CDR1 is MDHEN and CDR2 is SYDVKM. The CDR3 length is 10 residues. The DNA of the CDR3 is TGTGCCAGCAGGAGGACTGAAGCTTTCTTT. Translation gives CASRRTEAFF.

The rearrangement joins TRBV9 to TRBJ1-3, with D unresolved. The germline V gene encodes CDR1 SGDLS and CDR2 YYNGEE. V lost 1 base, J lost 2 bases, and 19 bases lay in between. The CDR3 extends over 18 amino acids. As DNA, the CDR3 is TGTGCCAGCAGCGTAAGGAATAGGTTTGGGCGCGCTGGAAACACCATATATTTT. Translating it yields CASSVRNRFGRAGNTIYF.

V gene TRBV18 combines with J gene TRBJ2-7, with a tentative D call TRBD1 (6 bases). The ends were cut back, 6 bases at V and 6 bases at J, with 18 bases in the middle. The V gene's germline CDR1 is KGHSH and CDR2 LQKENI. The CDR3 length is 14 residues. DNA of the CDR3: TGTGCCAGCTCTACTGACCCCCTACAGGGCGAGCAGTACTTC. Protein product: CASSTDPLQGEQYF.

This clone was detected once. The chain couples TRBV6-7 to TRBJ1-2, with a weak D call TRBD1 (5 bases). TRBV6-7 belongs to the ORF category, with a function that is uncertain. This CDR3 has 17 residues. With 5 bases removed from V and 4 bases from J, the gap between germline ends came to 23 bases. The CDR3 protein is CASSHDVLATGFYGYTF. The CDR3 DNA is TGTGCCAGCAGTCACGACGTCTTGGCAACAGGTTTCTATGGCTACACCTTC.

The chain uses TRBV10-1 and TRBJ1-3; D is undetermined. The CDR3 length is 16 residues. V lost 3 bases and J 0 bases, leaving 12 bases between the germline ends. The germline CDR1 and CDR2 sequences are WNHNN and SYGVQD (reference sequence). The CDR3 here is CASSDSPFPSGNTIYF. In DNA form, the CDR3 reads TGCGCCAGCAGTGATTCCCCCTTCCCCTCTGGAAACACCATATATTTT.

The sample holds one count of this clone. The genes are TRBV7-2 and TRBJ2-7, with D maybe TRBD1 (6 bases). Germline V gene data show CDR1 as SGHTA and CDR2 as FQGNSA. The CDR3 length is 15 residues. The V end lost 2 bases, the J end lost 0 bases, and 11 bases lay between the germline ends. This CDR3 reads CASSLFWDNSYEQYF. CDR3 DNA: TGTGCCAGCAGCTTATTTTGGGACAACTCCTACGAGCAGTACTTC.

CDR3 amino acids: CAWSVLGYGYTF. In DNA, the CDR3 is TGTGCCTGGAGTGTTCTGGGCTATGGCTACACCTTC. V gene TRBV30 combines with J gene TRBJ1-2; no clear D. There are 12 residues in the CDR3. V shed 0 bases and J shed 4 bases, with 6 bases lying between them. The germline CDR1 and CDR2 sequences are GTSNPN and SVGIG (reference sequence).

The chain carries TRBV19 and TRBJ1-2; D not certain. This CDR3 contains 15 residues. Trimming removed 5 bases from V and 0 bases from J, with 13 bases in between. Per germline, CDR1 LNHDA and CDR2 SQIVND (reference sequence). For the CDR3, the DNA is TGTGCCAGTAGTCCCGTTCTGGGAGCTAACTATGGCTACACCTTC. It encodes CASSPVLGANYGYTF.